This T cell receptor (beta chain) is from a study of CD8 T cells in Susac syndrome. Study background: At the time of blood draw, patients with Susac syndrome were therapy-naive, receiving corticosteroids, or receiving intravenous immunoglobulin alone.

Trimming left V 5 bases short and J 0 bases short, with 8 bases between. Germline-derived CDR1 and CDR2 are DFQATT and SNEGSKA (reference sequence). The CDR3 runs to 13 residues. RNA in amounts of roughly 0.5 to 1 ug was reverse transcribed with random hexamers. It was immunoSEQ multiplex PCR that amplified TCR beta CDR3 across 54 Vbeta and 13 Jbeta. TCRdb reanalysed the immunoSEQ multiplex PCR reads using MiXCR and keeps one entry per CDR3 protein. The table records around 170,000 distinct CDR3 sequences, approximately 95% of them present only once. Findings and limits, study-wide: In total CD8+ repertoires, 15 to 20 Susac-specific public clones were found, and CD8+ TEMRA repertoires had about five.

Points on this clonotype: What it recognizes is unknown.

All included Susac syndrome patients satisfied recently defined diagnostic criteria for definite or probable disease. The gene calls are TRBV20-1 and TRBJ2-1; no clear D. Sequenced material: CD8+ T cells from PBMCs. The clonotype originates from a human donor with Susac syndrome. CDR3 loop: CSARPRSYNEQFF. In DNA form, the CDR3 reads TGCAGTGCTCGACCTCGCTCCTACAATGAGCAGTTCTTC.